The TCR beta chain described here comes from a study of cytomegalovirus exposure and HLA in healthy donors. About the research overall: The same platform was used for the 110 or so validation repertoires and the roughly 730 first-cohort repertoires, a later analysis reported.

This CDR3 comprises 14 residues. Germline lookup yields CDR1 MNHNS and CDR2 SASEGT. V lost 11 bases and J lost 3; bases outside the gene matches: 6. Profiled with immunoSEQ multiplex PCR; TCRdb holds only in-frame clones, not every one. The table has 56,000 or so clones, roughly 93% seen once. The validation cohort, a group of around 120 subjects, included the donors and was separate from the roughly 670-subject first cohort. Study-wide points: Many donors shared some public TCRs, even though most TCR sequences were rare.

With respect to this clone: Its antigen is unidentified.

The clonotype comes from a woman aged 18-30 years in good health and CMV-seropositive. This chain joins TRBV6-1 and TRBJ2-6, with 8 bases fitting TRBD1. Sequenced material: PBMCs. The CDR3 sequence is CACQGADGANVLTF. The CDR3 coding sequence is TGTGCCTGTCAGGGGGCTGATGGGGCCAACGTCCTGACTTTC.